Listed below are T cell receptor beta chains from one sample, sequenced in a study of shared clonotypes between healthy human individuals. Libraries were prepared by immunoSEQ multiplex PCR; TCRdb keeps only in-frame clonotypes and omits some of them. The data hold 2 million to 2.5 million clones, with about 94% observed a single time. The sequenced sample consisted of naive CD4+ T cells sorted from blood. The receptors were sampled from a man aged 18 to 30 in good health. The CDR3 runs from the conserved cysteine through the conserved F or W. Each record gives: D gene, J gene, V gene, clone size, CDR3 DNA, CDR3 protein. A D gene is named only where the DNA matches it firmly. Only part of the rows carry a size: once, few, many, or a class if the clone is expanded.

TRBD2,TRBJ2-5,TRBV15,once,TGTGCCACCAGCAGAGAGCCTAGCGGGGGGCTAGAGACCCAGTACTTC,CATSREPSGGLETQYF
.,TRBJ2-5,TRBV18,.,TGTGCCAGCTCACCGCAGCGAGCGCAAGAGACCCAGTACTTC,CASSPQRAQETQYF
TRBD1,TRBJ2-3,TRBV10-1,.,TGCGCCAGCAGCACAACCGGGACAGGGACAGATACGCAGTATTTT,CASSTTGTGTDTQYF
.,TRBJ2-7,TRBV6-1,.,TGTGCCAGCAGTGAAGGGGCGACAGAAACCTACGAGCAGTACTTC,CASSEGATETYEQYF
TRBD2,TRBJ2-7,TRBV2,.,TGTGCCACTAGGACTAGCGGGATCTACGAGCAGTACTTC,CATRTSGIYEQYF
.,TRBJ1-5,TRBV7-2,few,TGTGCCAGCAGCTTAGCTGACAGACTCAATAGCAATCAGCCCCAGCATTTT,CASSLADRLNSNQPQHF
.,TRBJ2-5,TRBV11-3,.,TGTGCCAGCAGCTTAGACGGATACCAAGAGACCCAGTACTTC,CASSLDGYQETQYF
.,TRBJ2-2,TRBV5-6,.,TGTGCCAGCAGCTTGATAGGGGTTAACACCGGGGAGCTGTTTTTT,CASSLIGVNTGELFF
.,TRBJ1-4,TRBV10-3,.,TGTGCCATCAGTGAGGGGCAGACAACAACTAATGAAAAACTGTTTTTT,CAISEGQTTTNEKLFF
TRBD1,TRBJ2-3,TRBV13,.,TGTGCCAGCAGTTCCCGGGACAGCGGCACAGATACGCAGTATTTT,CASSSRDSGTDTQYF
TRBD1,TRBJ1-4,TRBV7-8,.,TGTGCCAGCAGCCCAAGGGGGCGAGTGGGGCTGAGTGAAAAACTGTTTTTT,CASSPRGRVGLSEKLFF
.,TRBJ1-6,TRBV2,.,TGTGCCAGCAGTGACGGTCGGGGGCCTAATTCACCCCTCCACTTT,CASSDGRGPNSPLHF
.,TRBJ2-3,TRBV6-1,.,TGTGCCAGCAGTGAAGAAATAGGACTAACCAGCACAGATACGCAGTATTTT,CASSEEIGLTSTDTQYF
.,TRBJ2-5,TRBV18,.,TGTGCCAGCTCACCACCGGGGACAAGAGAGACCCAGTACTTC,CASSPPGTRETQYF
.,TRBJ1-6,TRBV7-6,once,TGTGCCAGCAGCTCCCGACACGCCGGCTCCTATAATTCACCCCTCCACTTT,CASSSRHAGSYNSPLHF
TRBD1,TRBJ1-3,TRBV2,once,TGTGCCAGCAGTGAATCGGGACAGGTCTCTGGAAACACCATATATTTT,CASSESGQVSGNTIYF
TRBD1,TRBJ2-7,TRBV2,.,TGTGCCAGCAGCTCCGGGACAGCGGCCTACGAGCAGTACTTC,CASSSGTAAYEQYF
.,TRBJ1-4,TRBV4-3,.,TGCGCCAGCAGCCAAGGTACCCCGGCAACTAATGAAAAACTGTTTTTT,CASSQGTPATNEKLFF
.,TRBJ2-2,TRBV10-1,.,TGCGCCAGCAGTGAGTCGGCGGGACCCAGGGAGCTGTTTTTT,CASSESAGPRELFF
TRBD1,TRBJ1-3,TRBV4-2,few,TGTGCCAGCAGCCAGGGAACGACAGGGATCGGGGGAAACACCATATATTTT,CASSQGTTGIGGNTIYF
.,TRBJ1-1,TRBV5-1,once,TGCGCCAGCAGCTTGGGCGGCACAGGGCAGAACACTGAAGCTTTCTTT,CASSLGGTGQNTEAFF
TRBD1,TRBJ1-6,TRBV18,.,TGTGCCAGCTCCCTATGGGGGACAGAGGATTCACCCCTCCACTTT,CASSLWGTEDSPLHF
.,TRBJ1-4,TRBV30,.,TGTGCCTGGAGTGGCCAGGAGGGTGAAAAACTGTTTTTT,CAWSGQEGEKLFF
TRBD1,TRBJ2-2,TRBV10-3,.,TGTGCCATTGGCGGGACAGGGGGAAATCCCGGGGAGCTGTTTTTT,CAIGGTGGNPGELFF
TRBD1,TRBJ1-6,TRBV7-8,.,TGTGCCAGCAGCCCGCCTGGGACAGATTATAATTCACCCCTCCACTTT,CASSPPGTDYNSPLHF
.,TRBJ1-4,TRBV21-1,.,TGTGCCAGCAGCTTGCGGAGTGACACAACTAATGAAAAACTGTTTTTT,CASSLRSDTTNEKLFF
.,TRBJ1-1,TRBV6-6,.,TGTGCCAGCGCCAACCGCCAGGGGAAAAGTGAAGCTTTCTTT,CASANRQGKSEAFF
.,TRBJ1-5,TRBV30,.,TGTGCCTGGAGTGTAGACCAGACTTCCAATAGCAATCAGCCCCAGCATTTT,CAWSVDQTSNSNQPQHF
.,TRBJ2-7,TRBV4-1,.,TGCGCCAGCAGCCAAGGGATCACGGGGCCCTACGAGCAGTACTTC,CASSQGITGPYEQYF
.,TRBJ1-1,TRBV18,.,TGTGCCAGCTCGCCCGCGGTCCCGAACACTGAAGCTTTCTTT,CASSPAVPNTEAFF
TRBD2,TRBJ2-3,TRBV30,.,TGTGCCTGGAGTGGACTAGCGGGGGGCACAGATACGCAGTATTTT,CAWSGLAGGTDTQYF
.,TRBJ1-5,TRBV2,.,TGTGCCAGCAGGCCAGGGAATCAGCCCCAGCATTTT,CASRPGNQPQHF
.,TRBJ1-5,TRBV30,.,TGTGCCTGGAGCGTCGGGGCTTATCAGCCCCAGCATTTT,CAWSVGAYQPQHF
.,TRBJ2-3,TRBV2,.,TGTGCCAGCGGAGGGGGTTTTCGGGGGCCTACTAGCACAGATACGCAGTATTTT,CASGGGFRGPTSTDTQYF
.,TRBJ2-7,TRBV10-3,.,TGTGCCATCAGCCCGGCAGGGACTTCCTACGAGCAGTACTTC,CAISPAGTSYEQYF
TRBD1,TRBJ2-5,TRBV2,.,TGTGCCAGCAGTAGGACAGGGGGCTGGGAGGAGACCCAGTACTTC,CASSRTGGWEETQYF
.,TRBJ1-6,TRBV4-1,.,TGCGCCAGCAGCCCCGGGGGGGCAAAACGAAATTCACCCCTCCACTTT,CASSPGGAKRNSPLHF
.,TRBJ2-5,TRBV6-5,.,TGTGCCAGCAGTTACCGCCCAGGGGGGGCCTCAGAGACCCAGTACTTC,CASSYRPGGASETQYF
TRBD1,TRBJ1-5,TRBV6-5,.,TGTGCCAGCAGTCGACAGGGGAATCAGCCCCAGCATTTT,CASSRQGNQPQHF
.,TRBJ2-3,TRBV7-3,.,TGTGCCAGCAGCTCTAGGGGGTGGGATACGCAGTATTTT,CASSSRGWDTQYF
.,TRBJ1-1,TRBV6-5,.,TGTGCCAGCAGTTTGTCAGTACTTAACACTGAAGCTTTCTTT,CASSLSVLNTEAFF
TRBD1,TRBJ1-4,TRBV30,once,TGTGCCTGCCGCGGACAGGGGACGGAAAAACTGTTTTTT,CACRGQGTEKLFF
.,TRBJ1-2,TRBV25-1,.,TGTGCCAGCAGAGACGACAGTCGGGGCTACACCTTC,CASRDDSRGYTF
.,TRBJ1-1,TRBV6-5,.,TGTGCCAGCGTCGGCGCGCGTAACACTGAAGCTTTCTTT,CASVGARNTEAFF
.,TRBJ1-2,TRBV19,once,TGTGCCAGTAGTTTAGGTACCAGGGCTGTTGGCTACACCTTC,CASSLGTRAVGYTF
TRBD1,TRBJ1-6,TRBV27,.,TGTGCCAGCACTCTCCAGGGGGTTACTAATTCACCCCTCCACTTT,CASTLQGVTNSPLHF
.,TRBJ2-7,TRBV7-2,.,TGTGCCAGCAGCTTTGGGCGGGTCTACGAGCAGTACTTC,CASSFGRVYEQYF
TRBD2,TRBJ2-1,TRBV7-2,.,TGTGCCAGCAGCCTTCGAGGCGGGAGGTACTACAATGAGCAGTTCTTC,CASSLRGGRYYNEQFF
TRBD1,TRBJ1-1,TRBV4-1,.,TGCGCCAGCAGCAAAGGACAGGACTTGAACACTGAAGCTTTCTTT,CASSKGQDLNTEAFF
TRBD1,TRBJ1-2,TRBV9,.,TGTGCCAGCAGCTTCGTACAGGGGAACTATGGCTACACCTTC,CASSFVQGNYGYTF
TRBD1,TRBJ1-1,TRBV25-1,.,TGTGCCAGCGGAGGACAGGGTGGCACTGAAGCTTTCTTT,CASGGQGGTEAFF
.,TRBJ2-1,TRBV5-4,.,TGTGCCAGCAGCTCGCAAACGACAACTAGTAATGAGCAGTTCTTC,CASSSQTTTSNEQFF
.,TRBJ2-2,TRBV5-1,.,TGCGCCAGCAGCTTAAACAGAGGTAACACCGGGGAGCTGTTTTTT,CASSLNRGNTGELFF
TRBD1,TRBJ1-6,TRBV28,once,TGTGCCAGCAGTTTATACGGACAGGTCGGTTCACTCCTCCACTTT,CASSLYGQVGSLLHF
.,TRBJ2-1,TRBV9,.,TGTGCCAGCAGCGTAGGCCGGAACAATGAGCAGTTCTTC,CASSVGRNNEQFF
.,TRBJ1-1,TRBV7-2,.,TGTGCCAGCAGCTTGCCCAGTGAAGCTTTCTTT,CASSLPSEAFF
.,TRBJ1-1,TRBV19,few,TGTGCCAGTAGCCGAGGCTCTACTGAAGCTTTCTTT,CASSRGSTEAFF